The present entry profiles one T cell receptor (beta chain) with its context. The antigen remains undetermined. Together with a sample-barcoded 5' primer, a J-beta primer mix was included in a second PCR lasting about 7 to 12 cycles. TCRdb reprocessed the 5' RACE reads with MiXCR, giving one entry per CDR3 protein. The sample shows approximately 960,000 distinct CDR3 sequences, 25% to 30% of them seen only once. The ends were cut back, 0 bases at V and 7 bases at J, with 10 bases in the middle. The CDR3 loop spans 13 amino acids. Germline CDR1 SGDLS, CDR2 YYNGEE. The data derive from a study of blood T cells in healthy people across ages. The study recruited healthy Caucasian donors from Russia who were aged about 6 to 95. General study results and limits: Any changes in expanded clonotypes were possibly confounded, as donor CMV status remained unknown.

These same data were also listed under a study on T cells of mothers and their children.

This sequence was found in a woman aged 40 to 50 in good health. The specimen was blood. The rearrangement joins TRBV9 to TRBJ1-1; the D is unclear. CDR3 DNA sequence: TGTGCCAGCAGCGTAGGCCCCGGGTTTGAAGCTTTCTTT. Its protein product is CASSVGPGFEAFF.